This T cell receptor (beta chain) stems from a study of PD-1 blockade in classical Hodgkin lymphoma. Germline V CDR1 and CDR2: LGHNA, YNFKEQ. The J segment lost 8 bases and the V segment lost 3 bases, leaving 12 bases of the junction unmatched. This CDR3 spans 16 amino acids. The protocol was immunoSEQ multiplex PCR, while the TCRdb copy is restricted to in-frame clones and leaves out a portion. The sample has about 20,000 clones, about 83% seen once. Sample time point: newly diagnosed, previously untreated cHL patient sample. Researchers used magnetic negative selection to pull out pure CD4+ T cells from thawed PBMCs.

The chain carries TRBV4-2 and TRBJ2-1, with 8 positions matching TRBD2. Specimen: CD4+ T cells from blood. This TCR derives from a human donor with classical Hodgkin lymphoma. The CDR3 region is CASSHNPHAGGDEQFF. DNA for the CDR3: TGTGCCAGCAGCCACAACCCCCACGCGGGAGGCGATGAGCAGTTCTTC.